The 18 T cell receptor beta chains given below trace back to one sample, sequenced in a study of cytomegalovirus exposure and HLA in healthy donors. Assay used: immunoSEQ multiplex PCR; TCRdb lists only in-frame clones, some missing. This sample has fewer than 120,000 clones, with around 87% found just once. Sequencing was performed on PBMCs. These receptors were taken from a woman aged 25 to 39 in good health and CMV-seropositive.

Here the CDR3 reads CASSLYYGGSTYEQYF. CDR3 bases: TGTGCCAGCAGCTTGTATTACGGGGGTTCAACCTACGAGCAGTACTTC. The V and J genes are TRBV5-5 and TRBJ2-7; maybe TRBD2 (6 bases). The CDR3 has 16 residues. V was clipped by 1 base and J by 2 bases, with 16 bases between them. Looked up from germline, CDR1 is SGHKS and CDR2 is YYEKEE (reference sequence).

V is TRBV7-3 and J is TRBJ2-2; 9 nucleotides agree with TRBD1. Per germline, CDR1 SGHTA and CDR2 FQGTGA. Trimming removed 5 bases from V and 6 bases from J; junction bases left unmatched: 10. This CDR3 spans 16 amino acids. Here the CDR3 reads CASSLYGTGSAGELFF. The CDR3 DNA reads TGTGCCAGCAGCCTTTACGGGACAGGGTCTGCCGGGGAGCTGTTTTTT.

The chain employs TRBV7-9 and TRBJ1-2; 7 nucleotides align to TRBD1. CDR3 length: 16 amino acids. From germline, CDR1 is SEHNR and CDR2 FQNEAQ (reference sequence). The ends lost 1 base at V and 4 bases at J; junction bases unmatched: 9. The CDR3 reads CASSLGRGTVSYGYTF. The CDR3 nucleotides are TGTGCCAGCAGCTTAGGCAGGGGGACAGTTAGCTATGGCTACACCTTC.

This rearrangement joins TRBV5-4 to TRBJ1-2; D may be TRBD1 (5 bases). CDR1 is SGHNT, CDR2 YYREEE, per germline (reference sequence). Trimming took off 0 bases at V and 2 bases at J, with 11 bases between the two ends. This CDR3 is built from 15 residues. The chain's CDR3 is CASSLGGRLNYGYTF. CDR3 in DNA: TGTGCCAGCAGCTTGGGGGGCAGGCTGAACTATGGCTACACCTTC.

The chain couples TRBV5-1 to TRBJ2-1; 8 nucleotides match TRBD2. V trimming: 3 bases; J trimming: 12 bases; junction bases outside the gene matches: 14. CDR3 length: 15 residues. Germline V lookup: CDR1 SGHRS, CDR2 YFSETQ. The CDR3 region is CASSWMVAGLDGQFF. CDR3 coding DNA: TGCGCCAGCAGCTGGATGGTAGCGGGGCTGGATGGGCAGTTCTTC.

The chain recombines TRBV4-2 with TRBJ1-2, with D possibly TRBD1 on 6 matching bases. This CDR3 comprises 14 residues. V shed 4 bases and J shed 2 bases, with 11 bases lying between them. Germline CDR1 and CDR2: LGHNA and YNFKEQ. In DNA form, the CDR3 reads TGTGCCAGCAGCCGAGACAGGTTCAACTATGGCTACACCTTC. As protein: CASSRDRFNYGYTF.

This clone was counted a few times. V is TRBV10-3 and J is TRBJ1-6, with 7 nucleotides matching TRBD1. Losses at the gene ends were 4 bases for V and 6 bases for J; bases not matched to a gene: 3. Germline lookup yields CDR1 ENHRY and CDR2 SYGVKD. The CDR3 extends over 14 amino acids. CDR3 nucleotide sequence: TGTGCCATCAGTGGAACAGGGGCTAATTCACCCCTCCACTTT. Translation: CAISGTGANSPLHF.

The J gene is TRBJ1-1, the V gene TRBV11-2; D might be TRBD1 (5 bases). In germline, CDR1 is SGHAT, CDR2 FQNNGV. The ends were cut back, 3 bases at V and 2 bases at J, with 10 bases in the middle. The CDR3 sequence is 14 residues long. The CDR3 DNA reads TGTGCCAGCAGCTTCGGGGGGATCAACACTGAAGCTTTCTTT. Encoded protein: CASSFGGINTEAFF.

This clone was recorded only once. The rearrangement uses TRBV4-3 and TRBJ2-2, with D possibly matching TRBD1 (6 bases). This CDR3 spans 16 amino acids. Germline loops: CDR1 LGHNA, CDR2 YSLEER. The germline V and J ends were trimmed by 4 bases and 2 bases, with 14 bases remaining between them. This chain's CDR3 is CASSRQAHINTGELFF. In DNA, the CDR3 is TGCGCCAGCAGCCGACAGGCCCACATTAACACCGGGGAGCTGTTTTTT.

The genes are TRBV5-6 and TRBJ2-5; 8 nucleotides line up with TRBD2. The CDR3 is 15 amino acids. With V trimmed by 0 bases and J by 2 bases, 3 bases remained unmatched. Germline CDR1 and CDR2: SGHDT and YYEEEE. The CDR3 region has the DNA TGTGCCAGCAGCTTGGCTAGCGGGCCTCAAGAGACCCAGTACTTC. Its translation is CASSLASGPQETQYF.

The chain couples TRBV2 to TRBJ1-1; unclear D gene. Between the trimmed V and J ends, which lost 7 bases and 2 bases, there was a span of 8 bases. This CDR3 spans 12 amino acids. Germline-derived CDR1 and CDR2 are SNHLY and FYNNEI. CDR3 in amino acids: CASTRENTEAFF. The CDR3 DNA reads as TGTGCCAGCACGAGGGAAAACACTGAAGCTTTCTTT.

V gene TRBV10-2 combines with J gene TRBJ2-3; TRBD2 might be the D (5 bases). Trimming left V 6 bases short and J 1 base short, with 8 bases between. The germline gives CDR1 WSHSY, CDR2 SAAADI. The CDR3 is 13 residues long. The CDR3 reads CASREGGTDTQYF. The CDR3 region has the DNA TGCGCCAGCAGAGAGGGAGGCACAGATACGCAGTATTTT.

The chain employs TRBV10-1 and TRBJ2-5; D is perhaps TRBD1 (6 bases). Germline lookup yields CDR1 WNHNN and CDR2 SYGVQD (reference sequence). The V gene lost 6 bases and the J gene lost 0 bases, with 20 bases spanning the gap. This CDR3 spans 17 amino acids. CDR3 DNA: TGCGCCAGCAGCAAGACAGGACCCATAGATTACCAAGAGACCCAGTACTTC. Translated: CASSKTGPIDYQETQYF.

The rearrangement joins TRBV6-5 to TRBJ2-7, with D perhaps matching TRBD2 (5 bases). Between the trimmed V and J ends, which lost 6 bases and 5 bases, there was a span of 17 bases. This CDR3 region has 14 residues. Per the germline V gene, CDR1 is MNHEY and CDR2 is SVGAGI. CDR3 coding DNA: TGTGCCAGCAGGATAATACGGGGTACGAACGAGCAGTACTTC. Its protein product is CASRIIRGTNEQYF.

CDR3 nucleotide sequence: TGTGCCAGCAGCTTAGCTCCGGGGGTGGCGGGAGGGCCCAACGAGCAGTACTTC. Its protein is CASSLAPGVAGGPNEQYF. This chain links TRBV7-2 with TRBJ2-7, with 9 nucleotides matching TRBD2. CDR1 is SGHTA and CDR2 is FQGNSA in the germline V gene. This CDR3 spans 18 amino acids. The J segment lost 5 bases and the V segment lost 0 bases, leaving 14 bases of the junction unmatched.

Comment on this clone: The same CDR3 is also encoded by other DNA sequences in this sample. The J gene is TRBJ2-7, the V gene TRBV7-2; perhaps TRBD2 as D (5 bases). Per the germline V gene, CDR1 is SGHTA and CDR2 is FQGNSA. The ends were cut back, 4 bases at V and 0 bases at J, with 13 bases in the middle. This CDR3 has 15 residues. The DNA of the CDR3 is TGTGCCAGCAGCTACACCCGACTAAGCTCCTACGAGCAGTACTTC. This translates into CASSYTRLSSYEQYF.

In its sample, this clone was seen a few times. The rearrangement joins TRBV9 to TRBJ2-7; D remains ambiguous. This CDR3 is built from 13 residues. The germline gives CDR1 SGDLS, CDR2 YYNGEE. Trimming took off 3 bases at V and 0 bases at J, with 7 bases between the two ends. CDR3 amino acids: CASSGASSYEQYF. In DNA form, the CDR3 reads TGTGCCAGCAGCGGAGCGAGCTCCTACGAGCAGTACTTC.

The chain combines TRBV4-3 with TRBJ1-4; 8 nucleotides line up with TRBD1. CDR1 is LGHNA and CDR2 is YSLEER in the germline V gene. The CDR3 runs to 16 residues. With 0 bases clipped from V and 6 bases from J, the junction kept 6 bases outside the gene matches. DNA for the CDR3: TGCGCCAGCAGCCAAGATCCACAGGGGGTAGATGAAAAACTGTTTTTT. This gives the protein CASSQDPQGVDEKLFF.